The 23 T cell receptor beta chains listed next were all sequenced from one sample in a study of spatial heterogeneity in lung cancer (dated by TCRdb to about 2019). Receptor amplification or capture employed 5' RACE. The run used a NextSeq 500. TCRdb itself trimmed the public reads at Q25 with fastp, ran MiXCR and retained productive beta chains. Rows with one shared CDR3 protein collapse into an entry with the most common genes and DNA. Recorded for this sample are 8,000 or so distinct CDR3 sequences; around 13% of them occurred a single time. Clones ranked in the top ten supply approximately 11% of the sample. Their antigens are not known. The full study reports these points: The number of expanded intratumoral alpha and beta TCRs correlated with the tumor nonsynonymous mutation count.

The sample's time point label, in plain terms: sample taken at primary tumor resection. The sample here was lung tumor tissue, taken at surgery. These TCRs come from a male donor with early-stage non-small cell lung cancer.

This clonotype was counted at least ten times. This beta chain slipped into a library made for alpha chains as a stray read, so its size is not meaningful. The rearrangement links TRBV5-1 to TRBJ2-5; perhaps TRBD1 as D (6 bases). With 10 bases removed from V and 2 bases from J, the gap between germline ends came to 15 bases. Germline-derived CDR1 and CDR2 are SGHRS and YFSETQ. The CDR3 length is 13 residues. CDR3 loop: CAGARGSQETQYF. The CDR3 DNA reads TGCGCCGGGGCCAGGGGCTCACAAGAGACCCAGTACTTC.

By share, this clonotype counts as medium-sized. This beta chain is an unintended read in a library built for alpha chains; its size means little. The genes are TRBV28 and TRBJ2-5; D is unclear. The CDR3 consists of 13 residues. Trimming took 5 bases from V and 5 from J, leaving 12 bases between them. Germline CDR1 is MDHEN and CDR2 is SYDVKM. The CDR3 sequence is CASSPFLGETQYF. CDR3 in DNA: TGTGCCAGCAGTCCCTTTCTAGGGGAGACCCAGTACTTC.

This clonotype is categorized as medium-sized (0.01 to 0.1%). This beta chain is an off-target read within a library intended for alpha chains, so its frequency means little. The J gene is TRBJ2-3, the V gene TRBV7-9, with TRBD2 identical over 12 bases. The V gene's germline CDR1 is SEHNR and CDR2 FQNEAQ (reference sequence). The CDR3 length is 17 residues. V gave up 5 bases and J gave up 4 bases; unmatched junction bases: 10. The CDR3 coding sequence is TGTGCCAGCAGCCCCCTGGAACTAGCGGGAGGCTCAGATACGCAGTATTTT. It codes for CASSPLELAGGSDTQYF.

As concerns this clonotype: Within a library made for alpha chains, this beta chain is off target, and its count is uninformative. This chain connects TRBV6-5 to TRBJ2-3; tentative D call: TRBD1 (6 bases). The V end was cut by 6 bases, the J end by 1 base, with 14 bases between. The CDR3 is 15 amino acids. Germline-derived CDR1 and CDR2 are MNHEY and SVGAGI. In nucleotides, the CDR3 is TGTGCCAGCAGCCTAGGGCGGACAGGCACAGATACGCAGTATTTT. Amino acid sequence: CASSLGRTGTDTQYF.

This clonotype was observed at least ten times. This beta chain is an unintended read in a library built for alpha chains; its size means little. The rearrangement links TRBV6-5 to TRBJ2-3, with D possibly TRBD2 on 5 matching bases. V was cut by 0 bases and J by 8 bases, with 9 bases left in between. Germline values: CDR1 MNHEY, CDR2 SVGAGI. The CDR3 runs to 13 residues. The CDR3 loop reads CASSYSRTGTQYF. Here the CDR3 DNA reads TGTGCCAGCAGTTACTCTCGGACTGGTACGCAGTATTTT.

This clonotype was found many times. Being off target in a library aimed at alpha chains, this beta chain has a size of little meaning. The chain has TRBV5-1 and TRBJ2-7; D ambiguous. The V end lost 1 base, the J end lost 0 bases, and 8 bases lay between the germline ends. Germline V lookup: CDR1 SGHRS, CDR2 YFSETQ. CDR3 length: 14 residues. CDR3 sequence: CASSLLQSSYEQYF. DNA for the CDR3: TGCGCCAGCAGCTTGTTGCAGAGCTCCTACGAGCAGTACTTC.

Details on this clonotype: In a library made to pick up alpha chains, this beta chain is a stray read with a size that means little. The rearrangement links TRBV5-1 to TRBJ2-7; 9 bases map to TRBD2. CDR1 SGHRS and CDR2 YFSETQ come from the germline V gene. The CDR3 runs to 17 residues. V trimming: 3 bases; J trimming: 2 bases; junction bases outside the gene matches: 12. The CDR3, as DNA: TGCGCCAGCAGCTCCCTAGCGGGATCCACCCTCACCTACGAGCAGTACTTC. It specifies CASSSLAGSTLTYEQYF.

This clonotype was counted at least ten times. The size of this beta chain means little, since it is a stray read in a library made for alpha chains. The rearrangement uses TRBV5-1 and TRBJ2-7; D gene uncertain. Germline values: CDR1 SGHRS, CDR2 YFSETQ. The CDR3 sequence is 14 residues long. V lost 0 bases and J 3 bases, leaving 10 bases between the germline ends. CDR3 in DNA: TGCGCCAGCAGCTTGGCGGCCCGAGGCTACGAGCAGTACTTC. Amino acid sequence: CASSLAARGYEQYF.

Ten or more counts support this clonotype. The library was built for alpha chains, so this beta chain is an off-target read and its size means little. The chain is built from TRBV7-8 and TRBJ2-5, with 10 bases lining up with TRBD2. V lost 5 bases, J lost 5 bases, and 5 bases stayed unmatched. This CDR3 is built from 14 residues. In germline, CDR1 is SGHVS, CDR2 FQNEAQ. The CDR3 DNA is TGTGCCAGCAGCACCGGGACTAGCGTCGAGACCCAGTACTTC. Its protein product is CASSTGTSVETQYF.

On this clonotype itself: No DNA is shown, since the ends of the CDR3 on it are uncertain; the CDR3 is the one TCRdb lists. This beta chain is off target for a library built for alpha chains, so its abundance means little. The chain joins TRBV5-4 to TRBJ2-3; TRBD2, the table's D call, lacks a check against the DNA. The CDR3 totals 20 residues, both ends included. Germline CDR1 is SGHNT and CDR2 is YYREEE (reference sequence). This CDR3 is CASSFYICSERLAPGQTQYF.

This clonotype is labeled as medium-sized. The library was prepared for alpha chains; this beta chain is a stray read, so its frequency means little. V gene TRBV6-2 or TRBV6-3 combines with J gene TRBJ1-4, with D unclear. V lost 6 bases and J lost 5, with 4 bases in between. The CDR3 has 11 residues. In germline, CDR1 is MNHEY, CDR2 SVGEGT. The CDR3 nucleotides are TGTGCCAGCAGCAGAAATGAAAAACTGTTTTTT. Encoded protein: CASSRNEKLFF.

This clonotype was seen more than once but under ten times. As an off-target read in a library built for alpha chains, this beta chain has a frequency of little significance. The chain has TRBV12-3 or TRBV12-4 and TRBJ2-1, with 8 bases aligning to TRBD1. Losses at the gene ends were 6 bases for V and 6 bases for J; bases not matched to a gene: 7. The CDR3 is 14 residues long. CDR3 sequence reads: CASSPRTGSNEQFF. CDR3 DNA sequence: TGTGCCAGCAGCCCCCGGACAGGGAGCAATGAGCAGTTCTTC.

Details on this clonotype: This beta chain appears as a stray read in a library generated for alpha chains; its size is not informative. This chain links TRBV7-2 with TRBJ2-1, with unresolved D. With 3 bases removed from V and 4 bases from J, the gap between germline ends came to 7 bases. The CDR3 contains 13 residues. CDR1 is SGHTA, CDR2 FQGNSA, per germline. CDR3 DNA sequence: TGTGCCAGCAGCTTGGAACTATACAATGAGCAGTTCTTC. Translation: CASSLELYNEQFF.

This clonotype showed up many times. Found in a library prepared for alpha chains, this beta chain is an off-target read, and its abundance has little meaning. This sequence joins TRBV20-1 and TRBJ2-4; 10 bases match TRBD1. CDR3 length: 15 amino acids. Germline CDR1 and CDR2: DFQATT and SNEGSKA (reference sequence). V lost 4 bases, J lost 6 bases, and 9 bases stayed unmatched. Here the CDR3 reads CSATDSGQGVNIQYF. Here the CDR3 DNA reads TGCAGTGCTACAGACTCTGGACAGGGGGTAAACATTCAGTACTTC.

This clonotype showed up many times. Found in a library prepared for alpha chains, this beta chain is an off-target read, and its abundance has little meaning. The V call is TRBV2, the J call TRBJ2-1, with 11 nucleotides matching TRBD2. This CDR3 is 17 amino acids long. The germline gives CDR1 SNHLY, CDR2 FYNNEI. The junction had 12 bases not matched to a gene; V was cut back by 7 bases and J by 4 bases. CDR3 in amino acids: CASTFSGLAGIYNEQFF. Here the CDR3 DNA reads TGTGCCAGCACCTTCAGCGGACTAGCGGGCATATACAATGAGCAGTTCTTC.

On this clonotype itself: This beta chain was picked up by a library intended for alpha chains and is off target, so its count carries little meaning. The chain carries TRBV12-3 or TRBV12-4 and TRBJ2-7, with 11 positions matching TRBD1. The length of the CDR3 is 14 residues. V gave up 5 bases and J gave up 6 bases; unmatched junction bases: 6. The CDR3 DNA is TGTGCCAGCAGTCTCGGACAGGGGGCCGGCGAGCAGTACTTC. It specifies CASSLGQGAGEQYF.

This clonotype is judged medium-sized. Little can be read into the size of this beta chain, an off-target read in a library designed for alpha chains. The chain combines TRBV18 with TRBJ2-3, with D unresolved. CDR3 length equals 15 residues. V lost 2 bases, J lost 2 bases, and 11 bases lay in between. The V gene's germline CDR1 is KGHSH and CDR2 LQKENI. CDR3 in DNA: TGTGCCAGCTCACCAGAGCAGGAACTCACAGATACGCAGTATTTT. Protein product: CASSPEQELTDTQYF.

This clonotype has at least ten counts. A library prepared for alpha chains yielded this beta chain as an off-target read; its size is of little meaning. V gene TRBV6-5 combines with J gene TRBJ1-1; the D is unclear. The CDR3 spans 11 residues. CDR1 and CDR2 (germline): MNHEY, SVGAGI. The V gene lost 10 bases and the J gene lost 4 bases, with 10 bases spanning the gap. This chain's CDR3 is CAIQWGTEAFF. Here the CDR3 DNA reads TGTGCCATCCAGTGGGGCACTGAAGCTTTCTTT.

This clonotype is large. The library was designed around alpha chains, so this beta chain is a stray read whose abundance carries little weight. V and J are TRBV29-1 and TRBJ2-1; TRBD1 agrees at 8 bases. Trimming cost V 6 bases and J 8 bases; bases outside gene matches: 6. The CDR3 spans 12 residues. Per germline, CDR1 SQVTM and CDR2 ANQGSEA. The CDR3 sequence is CSVLTGDDEQFF. The CDR3 nucleotides read TGCAGCGTCCTGACAGGGGACGATGAGCAGTTCTTC.

This clonotype was detected only a few times. Because the library targeted alpha chains, this beta chain is an off-target read whose size means little. This rearrangement joins TRBV6-6 to TRBJ1-1; D is unresolved. V was clipped by 1 base and J by 5 bases, with 11 bases between them. Germline CDR1 is MNHNY and CDR2 is SVGAGI (reference sequence). The CDR3 is 14 residues long. CDR3 in amino acids: CASSYYRGTTEAFF. In nucleotides, the CDR3 is TGTGCCAGCAGTTACTACCGGGGAACGACTGAAGCTTTCTTT.

By frequency in the sample, this clonotype is large. Since it is a stray read in a library aimed at alpha chains, this beta chain has a size that is not meaningful. The CDR3 region is CASSFAGTSGNEQFF. In DNA, the CDR3 is TGTGCCAGCAGCTTCGCCGGGACTAGCGGCAATGAGCAGTTCTTC. This chain links TRBV7-2 with TRBJ2-1; 11 bases match TRBD2. The J segment lost 6 bases and the V segment lost 3 bases, leaving 4 bases of the junction unmatched. CDR3 length: 15 residues. Looked up from germline, CDR1 is SGHTA and CDR2 is FQGNSA.

This clonotype is labeled medium-sized. This beta chain is an off-target read within a library intended for alpha chains, so its frequency means little. J is TRBJ2-7 and V is TRBV7-2; 11 bases line up with TRBD1. Per the germline V gene, CDR1 is SGHTA and CDR2 is FQGNSA. The CDR3 sequence is 15 residues long. The junction had 10 bases not matched to a gene; V was cut back by 4 bases and J by 8 bases. The CDR3 sequence: CASSSRTGGVNKQYF. CDR3 coding DNA: TGTGCCAGCAGCTCCCGGACAGGGGGCGTTAATAAGCAGTACTTC.

In its sample, this clonotype ranks as medium-sized (0.01 to 0.1%). The library was prepared for alpha chains; this beta chain is a stray read, so its frequency means little. The chain couples TRBV2 to TRBJ2-5; TRBD1 might be the D (5 bases). CDR1 SNHLY and CDR2 FYNNEI come from the germline V gene. The CDR3 length is 15 residues. V lost 5 bases, J lost 2 bases, and 15 bases lay in between. CDR3 sequence (DNA): TGTGCCAGCAGTCCCCAGGGATTGGTTCAAGAGACCCAGTACTTC. Amino acid sequence: CASSPQGLVQETQYF.